The clone carrying this T cell receptor (beta chain) showed up just a few times. This entry is derived from a study of cytomegalovirus exposure and HLA in healthy donors. This CDR3 contains 15 residues. Germline V gene data show CDR1 as MNHEY and CDR2 as SVGAGI. V dropped 5 bases and J dropped 8 bases, with 16 bases sitting between them. Produced via immunoSEQ multiplex PCR; TCRdb's table is partial and in-frame only. In the table there are about 98,000 clones, roughly 84% of which are singletons. Sequencing was done on a sample of PBMCs. The receptor was isolated from a man aged 18 to 29 in good health and CMV-seropositive. This chain connects TRBV6-5 to TRBJ1-6, with D tentatively TRBD1 (6 bases). For the CDR3, the DNA is TGTGCCAGCAGTCCAAGCGACAGGTCCGATTCACCCCTCCACTTT. Protein product: CASSPSDRSDSPLHF.